This TCR beta chain was identified in a study of T-cell reconstitution after alpha-beta-depleted transplantation in children. Preparation of the TCRbeta library used unique molecular identifiers. TCRdb re-derived calls from the PCR reads in MiXCR, one entry per CDR3 protein. The sample includes about 980,000 distinct CDR3 sequences, roughly 29% of them seen just once. This clonotype occurred a few times. The CDR3 loop spans 11 amino acids. The V end lost 7 bases, the J end lost 1 base, and 6 bases lay between the germline ends. Germline assignment: CDR1 SQVTM and CDR2 ANQGSEA. This sample comprised PBMCs, mostly from graft donor cells, obtained 360 days after TCRalphabeta/CD19-depleted stem cell transplant. V gene TRBV29-1 combines with J gene TRBJ2-3; tentatively, D is TRBD2 (6 bases). This receptor was taken from a boy less than two years old who had a stem cell transplant for SCID, so the T cells may come from the graft donor. The CDR3 loop is CSGRGTDTQYF. The DNA of the CDR3 is TGCAGCGGGAGGGGCACAGATACGCAGTATTTT.